Following are 9 T cell receptor beta chains from one sample sequenced in a study of regulatory T cells in long-lasting Graves disease. Building of the TCR beta libraries involved iRepertoire HTBI primers and Arm-PCR of CDR3 regions. Via MiXCR, TCRdb re-called the multiplex PCR reads, giving one row per CDR3 protein. The sample shows approximately 470,000 distinct CDR3 sequences, around 15% of them seen only once. Specified time point: newly diagnosed GD, antithyroid drugs for less than 3 months. The TCR library was made from RNA that had been extracted from PBMCs in TRIzol. These data were also reused for a study on T cells in Graves' hyperthyroidism and ophthalmopathy.

Sample: peripheral blood mononuclear cells (PBMCs), taken at new diagnosis, from a patient treated with antithyroid drugs. The receptors originated from a middle-aged man with Graves disease.

In this sample, this clonotype turned up many times. This rearrangement joins TRBV20-1 to TRBJ1-2; D possibly corresponds to TRBD1 (6 bases). Trimming stripped 0 bases from V and 2 bases from J, with 7 bases between. Germline V gives CDR1 DFQATT, CDR2 SNEGSKA (reference sequence). The CDR3 is made up of 13 amino acids. The CDR3 bases are TGCAGTGCTAGAGATCAGGGGAACTATGGCTACACCTTC. It yields the protein CSARDQGNYGYTF.

The chain carries TRBV14 and TRBJ2-1; 9 bases align to TRBD1. This CDR3 spans 17 amino acids. Per the germline V gene, CDR1 is SGHDN and CDR2 is FVKESK. The V segment lost 1 base and the J segment 4 bases; nucleotides outside the gene matches: 8. Written as DNA, the CDR3 is TGTGCCAGCAGCCAAGGTTTGGGACAGGGCCTATACAATGAGCAGTTCTTC. Its protein product is CASSQGLGQGLYNEQFF.

This clonotype was seen at least ten times. Mismatch with germline at one junction end may stem from a read error. The J gene is TRBJ2-3, the V gene TRBV6-1; D gene unclear. The CDR3 extends over 13 amino acids. CDR1 is MNHNS and CDR2 is SASEGT in the germline V gene. CDR3 amino acids: CASSPTGTDTQYF. The DNA of the CDR3 is TGCGCCAGCAGCCCCACCGGCACAGATACGCAGTATTTT.

This clonotype was seen at least ten times. The J gene is TRBJ2-3, the V gene TRBV28, with TRBD2 matching over 8 bases. TRBJ2-5 explains the end of the DNA better; the J call may be wrong. The CDR3 totals 14 residues. Looked up from germline, CDR1 is MDHEN and CDR2 is SYDVKM. CDR3 residues: CASSFWTSKETQYF. CDR3 sequence (DNA): TGTGCCAGCAGTTTCTGGACTAGCAAAGAGACCCAGTACTTC.

The rearrangement joins TRBV7-2 to TRBJ2-7; 8 bases line up with TRBD2. Germline V gives CDR1 SGHTA, CDR2 FQGNSA. Trimming at V came to 2 bases and at J to 5 bases, leaving 8 bases not matched to a gene. The CDR3 runs 15 residues. As DNA, the CDR3 is TGTGCCAGCAGCTTAAAGCCGGGAGGGCGGCACGAGCAGTACTTC. It specifies CASSLKPGGRHEQYF.

The sample holds a few counts of this clonotype. The chain couples TRBV3-1 to TRBJ2-2; D remains unclear. The CDR3 is 13 amino acids. Trimming pared 0 bases from V and 7 bases from J, leaving 6 bases between. Germline CDR1 LGHDT, CDR2 YNNKEL (reference sequence). The CDR3 DNA reads as TGTGCCAGCAGCCAAGAAGGGTACGGGGAGCTGTTTTTT. As protein: CASSQEGYGELFF.

This clonotype occurred many times. The V gene is TRBV7-9, the J gene TRBJ2-7; 7 bases align to TRBD1. Germline-derived CDR1 and CDR2 are SEHNR and FQNEAQ (reference sequence). V lost 3 bases and J lost 3; bases outside the gene matches: 8. The CDR3 consists of 15 residues. The CDR3 nucleotides are TGTGCCAGCAGCTTGCTTCCGGGACAGCACTACGAGCAGTACTTC. Translating gives CASSLLPGQHYEQYF. Full variable domain (outside the CDR3, taken from reference TRBV7-9 and TRBJ2-7): DTGVSQNPRHKITKRGQNVTFRCDPISEHNRLYWYRQTLGQGPEFLTYFQNEAQLEKSRLLSDRFSAERPKGSFSTLEIQRTEQGDSAMYLCASSLLPGQHYEQYFGPGTRLTVT.

There are a few counts of this clonotype. The genes are TRBV20-1 and TRBJ1-5, with 8 bases that match TRBD1. With 2 bases clipped from V and 4 bases from J, the junction kept 7 bases outside the gene matches. In germline, CDR1 is DFQATT, CDR2 SNEGSKA (reference sequence). The CDR3 has 15 amino acids. In DNA, the CDR3 is TGCAGTGCTAGAAGCCCGGGACAGGTTAATCAGCCCCAGCATTTT. Translation gives CSARSPGQVNQPQHF.

This clonotype was seen a handful of times. The chain is built from TRBV3-1 and TRBJ1-4; D not resolved. V lost 1 base to trimming and J lost 0 bases, with 6 bases between them. The CDR3 covers 15 residues. Germline CDR1 LGHDT, CDR2 YNNKEL (reference sequence). Written as DNA, the CDR3 is TGTGCCAGCAGCCAAGTGGGAACAACTAATGAAAAACTGTTTTTT. Its protein product is CASSQVGTTNEKLFF. The full variable domain, in which reference TRBV3-1 and TRBJ1-4 provide the parts outside the CDR3, is DTAVSQTPKYLVTQMGNDKSIKCEQNLGHDTMYWYKQDSKKFLKIMFSYNNKELIINETVPNRFSPKSPDKAHLNLHINSLELGDSAVYFCASSQVGTTNEKLFFGSGTQLSVL.